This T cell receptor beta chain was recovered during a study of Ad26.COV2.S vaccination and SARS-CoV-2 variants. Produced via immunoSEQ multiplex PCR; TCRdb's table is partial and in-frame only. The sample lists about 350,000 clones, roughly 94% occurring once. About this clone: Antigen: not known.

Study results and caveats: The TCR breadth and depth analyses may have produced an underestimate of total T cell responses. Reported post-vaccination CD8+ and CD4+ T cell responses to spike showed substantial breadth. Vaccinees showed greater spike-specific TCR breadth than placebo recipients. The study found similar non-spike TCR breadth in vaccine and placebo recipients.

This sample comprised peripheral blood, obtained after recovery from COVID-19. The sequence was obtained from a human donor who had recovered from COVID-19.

This CDR3 reads CASSYEWTGRFYGYTF. The CDR3, as DNA: TGTGCCAGCAGTTATGAGTGGACAGGGAGGTTCTATGGCTACACCTTC. The genes are TRBV6-5 and TRBJ1-2; TRBD1 matches 8 bases. Germline CDR1 and CDR2: MNHEY and SVGAGI. This CDR3 has 16 residues. After removal of 3 bases from V and 4 bases from J, the junction contained 10 bases not matched to a gene.